The source of this TCR beta chain is a study of CD8 T cells in Susac syndrome. Trimming took off 4 bases at V and 5 bases at J, with 5 bases between the two ends. Germline loops: CDR1 DFQATT, CDR2 SNEGSKA (reference sequence). This CDR3 region has 10 residues. With random hexamers, reverse transcription was performed on roughly 0.5 to 1 ug of RNA. TCRdb analysed the immunoSEQ multiplex PCR reads with MiXCR anew, one entry per CDR3 protein. The sample has around 180,000 distinct CDR3 sequences, approximately 94% seen once. This chain links TRBV20-1 with TRBJ2-5; D ambiguous. The sequence derives from a human donor with multiple sclerosis. The sequenced sample consisted of CD4+ T cells from PBMCs. This CDR3 reads CSATYETQYF. The CDR3 DNA follows: TGCAGTGCTACGTATGAGACCCAGTACTTC.